The 12 T cell receptor beta chains below all came from one sample that was sequenced in a study of response to subunit inactivated influenza vaccine (dated by TCRdb to 2016 to 2019). Libraries were constructed by RT-PCR. Sequencing instrument: Illumina HiSeq 2500. TCRdb reworked the public reads: Q25 trimming with fastp, MiXCR clone assembly, productive beta chains retained. Rows are combined by CDR3 protein, so each entry shows the most common genes and DNA. This sample gives 450,000 to 550,000 distinct CDR3 sequences in total; around 25% of them show up just once. The ten biggest clones cover around 1.8% of the sample. The specimen comprised CD4+ T cells sorted from PBMCs, sampled roughly 5 days after vaccination. All receptors derive from a man over 45 who received an inactivated influenza vaccine. Donor details come from another sample of the same person, matched by shared clones.

In its sample, this clonotype was seen a few times. The chain carries TRBV11-1 and TRBJ2-3, with TRBD2 matching 11 bases. Per the germline V gene, CDR1 is SGHAT and CDR2 is FQDESV (reference sequence). V was clipped by 5 bases and J by 2 bases; unmatched bases: 12. The CDR3 is made up of 18 amino acids. The CDR3 region is CASSIMKLAGGPTDTQYF. CDR3 nucleotides: TGTGCCAGCAGCATAATGAAGTTAGCGGGGGGGCCCACAGATACGCAGTATTTT.

The J gene is TRBJ1-2, the V gene TRBV20-1; D may be TRBD1 (6 bases). Trimming removed 5 bases at V and 0 bases at J, with 13 bases between. The length of the CDR3 is 14 residues. From germline, CDR1 is DFQATT and CDR2 SNEGSKA (reference sequence). The CDR3 DNA reads as TGCAGTGCTTCAAAGGACAGCGCTAACTATGGCTACACCTTC. Its protein product is CSASKDSANYGYTF.

V is TRBV9 and J is TRBJ2-3, with D perhaps TRBD1 (6 bases). The CDR3 is made up of 14 amino acids. Trimming took 4 bases from V and 4 from J, leaving 13 bases between them. CDR1 and CDR2 (germline): SGDLS, YYNGEE. CDR3 loop: CASSLRQAPDTQYF. Here the CDR3 DNA reads TGTGCCAGCAGCTTAAGACAGGCCCCAGATACGCAGTATTTT. Drawing the rest from reference TRBV9 and TRBJ2-3, the complete variable domain is DSGVTQTPKHLITATGQRVTLRCSPRSGDLSVYWYQQSLDQGLQFLIQYYNGEERAKGNILERFSAQQFPDLHSELNLSSLELGDSALYFCASSLRQAPDTQYFGPGTRLTVL.

There are many counts of this clonotype. The V and J genes are TRBV11-2 and TRBJ2-7; 9 nucleotides agree with TRBD1. CDR1 and CDR2 from the germline V gene are SGHAT and FQNNGV. V trimming: 6 bases; J trimming: 3 bases; junction bases outside the gene matches: 6. CDR3 size: 14 residues. CDR3 sequence (DNA): TGTGCCAGCAGATCGACAGGGGGTAGCTACGAGCAGTACTTC. Amino acid sequence: CASRSTGGSYEQYF.

The chain joins TRBV30 to TRBJ1-4; the match to TRBD1 covers 9 bases. Germline assignment: CDR1 GTSNPN and CDR2 SVGIG (reference sequence). V was clipped by 2 bases and J by 5 bases; unmatched bases: 9. This CDR3 is built from 16 residues. The CDR3 nucleotides read TGTGCCTGGAGTCGGTTTTTGACAGGGGGAAATGAAAAACTGTTTTTT. Its protein is CAWSRFLTGGNEKLFF.

This chain connects TRBV7-2 to TRBJ2-1; TRBD1 matches at 8 bases. Germline CDR1 SGHTA, CDR2 FQGNSA. V was pared by 7 bases and J by 9 bases, with 8 bases of the junction left unmatched. The CDR3 spans 13 residues. CDR3 loop: CASTRRQGFEQFF. The CDR3 nucleotides read TGTGCCAGCACCAGAAGACAGGGGTTTGAGCAGTTCTTC.

The chain uses TRBV12-3 or TRBV12-4 and TRBJ1-6; D remains unclear. The V end was cut by 2 bases, the J end by 6 bases, with 5 bases between. The CDR3 runs to 13 residues. CDR3 loop: CASSLQPNSPLHF. For the CDR3, the DNA is TGTGCCAGCAGTTTACAGCCTAATTCACCCCTCCACTTT.

This chain connects TRBV10-3 to TRBJ2-7; TRBD1 is a possible D gene (5 bases). CDR1 is ENHRY, CDR2 SYGVKD, per germline. V lost 10 bases and J lost 1, with 14 bases in between. The CDR3 runs to 13 residues. The chain's CDR3 is CATTQGGSYEQYF. CDR3 in DNA: TGTGCCACCACCCAGGGCGGTTCCTACGAGCAGTACTTC.

The chain employs TRBV3-1 and TRBJ2-3, with 9 positions matching TRBD2. CDR3 length equals 15 residues. The germline V gene encodes CDR1 LGHDT and CDR2 YNNKEL (reference sequence). V dropped 0 bases and J dropped 7; count of bases not matched to a gene: 5. The CDR3 loop reads CASSQDGTSRNTQYF. The CDR3 coding sequence is TGTGCCAGCAGCCAAGATGGGACTAGCCGAAATACGCAGTATTTT.

This clonotype has just a few counts. This rearrangement joins TRBV29-1 to TRBJ1-1, with TRBD1 matching over 7 bases. Germline V lookup: CDR1 SQVTM, CDR2 ANQGSEA. This CDR3 is built from 13 residues. With V trimmed by 6 bases and J by 0 bases, 4 bases remained unmatched. The CDR3 nucleotides read TGCAGCGTGACGGGACAGTTGAACACTGAAGCTTTCTTT. Its protein is CSVTGQLNTEAFF.

This clonotype was picked up a small number of times. The V and J genes are TRBV20-1 and TRBJ1-2, with D possibly being TRBD1 (6 bases). The CDR3 runs to 14 residues. Trimming cost V 3 bases and J 6 bases, with 17 bases left between them. Germline V CDR1 and CDR2: DFQATT, SNEGSKA (reference sequence). Written as DNA, the CDR3 is TGCAGTGCTAGTTGGGGGGCAAGGACGGATGGCTACACCTTC. Protein sequence: CSASWGARTDGYTF.

This clonotype was seen many times. The chain has TRBV12-3 or TRBV12-4 and TRBJ2-7, with 9 bases lining up with TRBD2. The CDR3 runs to 14 residues. V trimming: 4 bases; J trimming: 4 bases; junction bases outside the gene matches: 5. CDR3 DNA sequence: TGTGCCAGCAGTTCGTCTAGCGGGGCGTACGAGCAGTACTTC. This gives the protein CASSSSSGAYEQYF.